This T cell receptor beta chain comes out of a study of CD8+CD57+ T cells in acquired aplastic anemia. Across the study: DNA per sorted CD4+ or CD8+ sample ranged about 0.19 to 30 ug, averaging around 3 ug.

Study observations and caveats: The number of CD8+ CDR3 sequences shared by patients and controls was fewer than 35. Levels of CD8+ Simpson's diversity were not significantly distinct in patients versus controls.

Germline values: CDR1 SQVTM, CDR2 ANQGSEA. The CDR3 runs to 14 residues. The ends lost 6 bases at V and 5 bases at J; junction bases unmatched: 10. Genomic DNA acted as the template from which TCR beta VDJ combination and CDR3 sequence profiling were carried out. TCRdb processed the reads anew with MiXCR; each CDR3 protein has one entry. The sample lists 250,000 to 300,000 distinct CDR3 sequences, approximately 57% occurring once. With regard to this clonotype: Its antigen is not identified.

The material sequenced was sorted CD4+, CD8+, or CD8+CD57+ T cells (not recorded which) from PBMCs. The chain uses TRBV29-1 and TRBJ2-3; 8 bases agree with TRBD2. The clonotype originates from a human donor with severe aplastic anemia or a healthy control (not recorded which). CDR3 sequence (DNA): TGCAGCGTGGCCAGCGGGGGAGGAGTAGATACGCAGTATTTT. Translated: CSVASGGGVDTQYF.